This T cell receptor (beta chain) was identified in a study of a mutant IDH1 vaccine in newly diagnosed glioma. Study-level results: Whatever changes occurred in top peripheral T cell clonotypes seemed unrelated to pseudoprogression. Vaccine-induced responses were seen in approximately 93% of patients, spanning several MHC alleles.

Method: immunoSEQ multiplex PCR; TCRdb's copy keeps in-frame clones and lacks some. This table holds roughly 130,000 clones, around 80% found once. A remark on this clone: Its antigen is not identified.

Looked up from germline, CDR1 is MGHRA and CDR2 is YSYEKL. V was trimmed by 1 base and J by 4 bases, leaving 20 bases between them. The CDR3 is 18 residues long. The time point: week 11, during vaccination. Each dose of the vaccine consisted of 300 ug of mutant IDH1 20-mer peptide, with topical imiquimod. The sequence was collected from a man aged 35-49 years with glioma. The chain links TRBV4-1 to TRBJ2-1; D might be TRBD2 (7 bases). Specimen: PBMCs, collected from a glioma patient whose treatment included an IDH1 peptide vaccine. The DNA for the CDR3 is TGCGCCAGCAGCCAAGGGTGGGGGGGCATTGGTCAATACAATGAGCAGTTCTTC. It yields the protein CASSQGWGGIGQYNEQFF.